The rows below give T cell receptor beta chains drawn from one sample of a study of T cell responses to AZD1222 COVID-19 vaccine. The assay was immunoSEQ multiplex PCR, and TCRdb's table has in-frame clones only and misses some. The sample includes around 140,000 clones, 86% of them seen just once. Material: peripheral blood, obtained 28 days after the second AZD1222 dose. Receptors were obtained from an adult who received the AZD1222 COVID-19 vaccine. Each CDR3 is given with its conserved first and last residue. The order of the fields is clone size, V gene, D gene, J gene, CDR3 protein, CDR3 DNA. The D gene is left open where the match is weak. Part of the rows lack a size; the others show once, few, many or a class for expanded clones.

>NA|TRBV4-1|NA|TRBJ1-5
CASSQDIFQPQHF
TGCGCCAGCAGCCAAGATATATTTCAGCCCCAGCATTTT
>NA|TRBV6-5|NA|TRBJ1-1
CASSYSASPEAFF
TGTGCCAGCAGTTACTCCGCCAGCCCTGAAGCTTTCTTT
>NA|TRBV5-6|NA|TRBJ2-7
CASSLIDSYEQYF
TGTGCCAGCAGCTTGATAGACTCCTACGAGCAGTACTTC
>NA|TRBV30|NA|TRBJ2-1
CAWSNNEQFF
TGTGCCTGGAGCAACAATGAGCAGTTCTTC
>NA|TRBV3-1/TRBV3-2|NA|TRBJ2-7
CASSQNRVEQYF
TGTGCCAGCAGCCAAAATCGGGTCGAGCAGTACTTC
>few|TRBV15|NA|TRBJ1-4
CATSRVGNEKLFF
TGTGCCACCAGCCGGGTAGGAAATGAAAAACTGTTTTTT
>NA|TRBV27|NA|TRBJ1-6
CASSLTNSPLHF
TGTGCCAGCAGTTTGACTAATTCACCCCTCCACTTT
>once|TRBV7-8|NA|TRBJ1-5
CASSREAGVNQPQHF
TGTGCCAGCAGCCGAGAAGCAGGGGTCAATCAGCCCCAGCATTTT
>NA|TRBV9|NA|TRBJ1-4
CASSVTAGLPTTNEKLFF
TGTGCCAGCAGCGTAACGGCAGGGCTACCCACAACTAATGAAAAACTGTTTTTT
>NA|TRBV4-1|NA|TRBJ2-5
CASSQDQVGGQETQYF
TGCGCCAGCAGCCAAGATCAGGTTGGCGGCCAAGAGACCCAGTACTTC
>NA|TRBV5-5|NA|TRBJ1-3
CASSSGSLAGNTIYF
TGTGCCAGCAGTTCCGGGTCCTTAGCAGGAAACACCATATATTTT
>few|TRBV12-5|TRBD1|TRBJ1-2
CASGWGQNFYGYTF
TGTGCTAGTGGTTGGGGACAGAATTTCTATGGCTACACCTTC
>NA|TRBV6-1|NA|TRBJ2-1
CASSEEGRWRSNEQFF
TGTGCCAGCAGTGAAGAAGGCCGGTGGAGGTCGAATGAGCAGTTCTTC
>NA|TRBV6-5|NA|TRBJ2-7
CASKGGSAPYEQYF
TGTGCCAGCAAAGGGGGGTCTGCCCCCTACGAGCAGTACTTC
>NA|TRBV19|NA|TRBJ2-1
CASSENYNEQFF
TGTGCCAGTAGCGAGAACTACAATGAGCAGTTCTTC
>NA|TRBV30|NA|TRBJ1-3
CAWSRVGSGNTIYF
TGTGCCTGGAGTAGGGTGGGCTCTGGAAACACCATATATTTT
>NA|TRBV28|NA|TRBJ1-3
CASSWPGWEF
TGTGCCAGCAGTTGGCCGGGCTGGGAGTTT
>NA|TRBV10-3|TRBD1|TRBJ1-4
CAISEETGGFANEKLFF
TGTGCCATCAGTGAGGAAACAGGGGGCTTCGCTAATGAAAAACTGTTTTTT
>NA|TRBV9|TRBD1|TRBJ2-1
CASSVKTGQGYNEQFF
TGTGCCAGCAGCGTGAAAACGGGACAGGGCTACAATGAGCAGTTCTTC
>NA|TRBV28|TRBD1|TRBJ1-6
CASKDRAMRSPLHF
TGTGCCAGCAAAGACAGGGCCATGCGTTCACCCCTCCACTTT
>once|TRBV2|NA|TRBJ1-1
CASRQSRTSNTEAFF
TGTGCCAGCAGACAGTCCAGGACAAGTAACACTGAAGCTTTCTTT
>NA|TRBV24-1|TRBD2|TRBJ2-7
CATSAQRGDPYEQYF
TGTGCCACCAGCGCCCAGCGGGGGGACCCCTACGAGCAGTACTTC
>NA|TRBV7-2|NA|TRBJ1-5
CASSPVGVSNQPQHF
TGTGCCAGCAGCCCGGTTGGGGTTAGCAATCAGCCCCAGCATTTT
>NA|TRBV18|NA|TRBJ1-1
CASSPQGVSTEAFF
TGTGCCAGCTCACCACAGGGTGTAAGCACTGAAGCTTTCTTT
>NA|TRBV20-1|NA|TRBJ1-2
CSGGGLYGYTF
TGCAGTGGGGGGGGACTATATGGCTACACCTTC
>NA|TRBV5-4|NA|TRBJ1-2
CASSRGGSLVDHGYTF
TGTGCCAGCAGCCGGGGGGGAAGTCTTGTGGATCATGGCTACACCTTC
>NA|TRBV3-1/TRBV3-2|NA|TRBJ2-7
CASSQAGSSYEQYF
TGTGCCAGCAGCCAAGCGGGTAGCTCCTACGAGCAGTACTTC
>NA|TRBV5-4|NA|TRBJ2-3
CASRFWDWDNADTQYF
TGTGCCAGCAGGTTCTGGGACTGGGATAATGCAGATACGCAGTATTTT
>NA|TRBV2|NA|TRBJ1-1
CASSERSPTEAFF
TGTGCCAGCAGTGAGAGGTCGCCAACTGAAGCTTTCTTT
>NA|TRBV6-5|NA|TRBJ2-1
CASSPTDYNEQFF
TGTGCCAGCAGTCCCACAGATTACAATGAGCAGTTCTTC
>NA|TRBV5-1|NA|TRBJ2-7
CASSLEGVGPYEQYF
TGCGCCAGCAGCTTGGAGGGGGTGGGTCCCTACGAGCAGTACTTC
>few|TRBV2|NA|TRBJ2-3
CASSEESGDPTDTQYF
TGTGCCAGCAGTGAAGAGAGCGGAGACCCCACAGATACGCAGTATTTT
>NA|TRBV27|NA|TRBJ2-5
CASSHSREETQYF
TGTGCCAGCAGTCACTCTAGGGAAGAGACCCAGTACTTC
>NA|TRBV5-6|NA|TRBJ2-2
CASSSGLYANTGELFF
TGTGCCAGCAGCTCCGGACTGTACGCGAACACCGGGGAGCTGTTTTTT
>NA|TRBV2|NA|TRBJ2-7
CASSEWSHEQYF
TGTGCCAGCAGTGAATGGTCCCACGAGCAGTACTTC
>NA|TRBV6-5|NA|TRBJ2-3
CASSYGTPNTDTQYF
TGTGCCAGCAGTTACGGGACACCAAACACAGATACGCAGTATTTT
>NA|TRBV3-1/TRBV3-2|NA|TRBJ1-1
CASSQGGRTEAFF
TGTGCCAGCAGCCAAGGGGGCAGGACTGAAGCTTTCTTT
>NA|TRBV5-4|NA|TRBJ1-1
CASSVPQGGATEAFF
TGTGCCAGCAGCGTACCTCAGGGAGGGGCCACTGAAGCTTTCTTT
>NA|TRBV24-1|NA|TRBJ2-1
CATSSAVGGEQFF
TGTGCCACCAGTTCGGCGGTCGGGGGTGAGCAGTTCTTC
>NA|TRBV5-1|TRBD2|TRBJ2-3
CASSPGAGADTQYF
TGCGCCAGCAGCCCTGGGGCGGGGGCAGATACGCAGTATTTT
>NA|TRBV18|NA|TRBJ1-2
CASSRETGLRGYTF
TGTGCCAGCTCGAGAGAAACGGGGCTTCGTGGCTACACCTTC
>NA|TRBV5-1|NA|TRBJ1-1
CASSLGVLVAEAFF
TGCGCCAGCAGCTTGGGTGTATTGGTTGCTGAAGCTTTCTTT
>NA|TRBV27|NA|TRBJ2-5
CASRPMTRGAETQYF
TGTGCCAGCAGACCTATGACAAGGGGCGCAGAGACCCAGTACTTC
>NA|TRBV18|NA|TRBJ2-2
CASSPQGVLGAGELFF
TGTGCCAGCTCACCACAAGGGGTTCTCGGTGCCGGGGAGCTGTTTTTT
>NA|TRBV7-2|TRBD2|TRBJ2-7
CAGREGGSTPYEQYF
TGTGCCGGCCGGGAGGGCGGCAGTACCCCCTACGAGCAGTACTTC
>NA|TRBV5-1|NA|TRBJ2-7
CASSLATPDLSEQYF
TGCGCCAGCAGCTTGGCAACGCCGGACTTGAGCGAGCAGTACTTC
>NA|TRBV27|TRBD2|TRBJ2-1
CASSLMGGSYEQFF
TGTGCCAGCAGTTTGATGGGCGGGAGTTATGAGCAGTTCTTC
>NA|TRBV10-2|NA|TRBJ2-3
CASSESGTRVDTQYF
TGCGCCAGCAGTGAGTCTGGGACCCGGGTGGATACGCAGTATTTT
>few|TRBV3-1/TRBV3-2|NA|TRBJ2-3
CASSQEVVTDTQYF
TGTGCCAGCAGCCAAGAAGTGGTGACAGATACGCAGTATTTT